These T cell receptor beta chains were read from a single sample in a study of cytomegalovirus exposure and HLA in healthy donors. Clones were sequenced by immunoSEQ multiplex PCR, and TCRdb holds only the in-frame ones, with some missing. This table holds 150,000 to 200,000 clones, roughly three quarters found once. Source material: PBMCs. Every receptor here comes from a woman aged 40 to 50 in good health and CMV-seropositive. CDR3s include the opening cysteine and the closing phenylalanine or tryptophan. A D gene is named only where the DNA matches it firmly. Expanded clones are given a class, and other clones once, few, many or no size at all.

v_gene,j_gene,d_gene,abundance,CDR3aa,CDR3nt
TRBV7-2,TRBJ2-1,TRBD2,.,CASSLDLASGGKEDEQFF,TGTGCCAGCAGCTTAGATTTGGCTAGCGGGGGTAAAGAGGATGAGCAGTTCTTC
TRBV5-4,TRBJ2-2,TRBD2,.,CAISPGLAGPMNTGELFF,TGTGCCATCAGCCCGGGACTAGCGGGGCCGATGAACACCGGGGAGCTGTTTTTT
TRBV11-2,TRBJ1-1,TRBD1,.,CASSLRQGNTEAFF,TGTGCCAGCAGCCTACGACAGGGGAACACTGAAGCTTTCTTT
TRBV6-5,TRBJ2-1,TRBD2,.,CASSYAVSGGAEEQFF,TGTGCCAGCAGTTACGCCGTTAGCGGGGGGGCAGAGGAGCAGTTCTTC
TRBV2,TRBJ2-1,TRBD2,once,CASSELAAANEQFF,TGTGCCAGCAGTGAACTAGCGGCCGCCAATGAGCAGTTCTTC
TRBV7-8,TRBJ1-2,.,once,CASSLGAQAYGYTF,TGTGCCAGCAGCTTGGGCGCGCAGGCCTATGGCTACACCTTC
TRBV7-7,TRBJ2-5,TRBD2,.,CASSQGGETQYF,TGTGCCAGCAGCCAGGGAGGGGAGACCCAGTACTTC
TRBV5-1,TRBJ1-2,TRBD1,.,CASSLATGPPGRYTF,TGCGCCAGCAGCTTGGCGACAGGGCCCCCTGGTCGCTACACCTTC
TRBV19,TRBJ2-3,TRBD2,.,CASSMVLAADTQYF,TGTGCCAGTAGTATGGTCCTAGCGGCAGATACGCAGTATTTT
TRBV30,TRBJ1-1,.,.,CAWSFLRQGPTEAFF,TGTGCCTGGAGTTTCCTCCGGCAGGGGCCCACTGAAGCTTTCTTT
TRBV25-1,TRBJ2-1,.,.,CASSDLVLKQFF,TGTGCCAGCAGTGATTTGGTCCTAAAGCAGTTCTTC
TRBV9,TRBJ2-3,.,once,CASSLHGRADTQYF,TGTGCCAGCAGCCTACACGGGCGGGCAGATACGCAGTATTTT
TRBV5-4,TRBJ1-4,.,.,CASSLGGVQNEKLFF,TGTGCCAGCAGCTTGGGCGGGGTTCAGAATGAAAAACTGTTTTTT
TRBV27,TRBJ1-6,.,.,CASNGLGSYNSPLHF,TGTGCCAGCAACGGTCTCGGGTCCTATAATTCACCCCTCCACTTT
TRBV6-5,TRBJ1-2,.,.,CASKSSGHYLYGYTF,TGTGCCAGCAAGAGTTCGGGACACTACCTCTATGGCTACACCTTC
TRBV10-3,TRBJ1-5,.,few,CAISESAGAGNSNQPQHF,TGTGCCATCAGTGAGTCAGCAGGGGCGGGTAATAGCAATCAGCCCCAGCATTTT
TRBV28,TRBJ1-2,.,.,CASSLPRGSYGYTF,TGTGCCAGCAGTTTACCCCGCGGTTCCTATGGCTACACCTTC
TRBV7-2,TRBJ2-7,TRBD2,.,CASSLEASGGPEQYF,TGTGCCAGCAGCTTAGAAGCTAGCGGGGGACCCGAGCAGTACTTC
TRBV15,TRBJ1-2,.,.,CATSREGSPDYGYTF,TGTGCCACCAGCAGAGAGGGCAGTCCGGACTATGGCTACACCTTC
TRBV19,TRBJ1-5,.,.,CASSQVGSNQPQHF,TGTGCCAGTAGTCAGGTGGGCAGTAATCAGCCCCAGCATTTT
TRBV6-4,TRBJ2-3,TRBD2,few,CASSFTGTSGSGVDTQYF,TGTGCCAGCAGTTTTACCGGGACTAGCGGGTCCGGGGTGGATACGCAGTATTTT
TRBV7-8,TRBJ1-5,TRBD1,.,CASTKYTGENQPQHF,TGTGCCAGCACCAAATATACAGGGGAAAATCAGCCCCAGCATTTT
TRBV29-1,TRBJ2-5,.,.,CSVAVAGQETQYF,TGCAGCGTAGCGGTAGCCGGCCAAGAGACCCAGTACTTC
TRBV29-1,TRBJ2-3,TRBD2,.,CSAEPGLAGGGTQYF,TGCAGCGCTGAACCGGGACTAGCGGGGGGAGGTACGCAGTATTTT
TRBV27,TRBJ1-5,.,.,CASSPARGALNQPQHF,TGTGCCAGCAGCCCTGCGCGTGGGGCCCTCAATCAGCCCCAGCATTTT
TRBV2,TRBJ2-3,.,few,CASSVSDTQYF,TGTGCCAGCAGCGTATCAGATACGCAGTATTTT
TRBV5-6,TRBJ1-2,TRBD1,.,CASRSTGVWGANYGYTF,TGTGCCAGCAGATCAACAGGGGTTTGGGGTGCTAACTATGGCTACACCTTC
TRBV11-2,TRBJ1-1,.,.,CASSRTWGGEEAFF,TGTGCCAGCAGCCGAACCTGGGGCGGGGAGGAAGCTTTCTTT
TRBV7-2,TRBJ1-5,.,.,CASSLEAGENQPQHF,TGTGCCAGCAGCTTAGAGGCGGGGGAGAATCAGCCCCAGCATTTT
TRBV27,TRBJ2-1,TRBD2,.,CASSLAGVINEQFF,TGTGCCAGCAGTTTAGCGGGGGTTATAAATGAGCAGTTCTTC
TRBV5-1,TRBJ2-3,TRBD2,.,CASRSGGDTDTQYF,TGCGCCAGCAGAAGCGGGGGGGACACAGATACGCAGTATTTT
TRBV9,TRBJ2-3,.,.,CASSTKATGLDTQYF,TGTGCCAGCAGCACTAAAGCGACGGGTTTAGATACGCAGTATTTT
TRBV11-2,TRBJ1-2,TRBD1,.,CASSPGTDYGYTF,TGTGCCAGCAGCCCCGGGACAGACTATGGCTACACCTTC
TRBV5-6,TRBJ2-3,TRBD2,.,CASSLELAGVVDTQYF,TGTGCCAGCAGCTTGGAGCTAGCGGGGGTGGTAGATACGCAGTATTTT
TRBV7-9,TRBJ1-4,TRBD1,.,CASSGGQGREKLFF,TGTGCCAGCAGCGGAGGACAGGGTCGTGAAAAACTGTTTTTT
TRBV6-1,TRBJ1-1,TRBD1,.,CASSEYWTGGANTEAFF,TGTGCCAGCAGTGAGTATTGGACAGGGGGCGCGAACACTGAAGCTTTCTTT
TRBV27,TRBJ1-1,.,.,CASSLTLTGVGNTEAFF,TGTGCCAGCAGTTTGACACTCACAGGCGTGGGGAACACTGAAGCTTTCTTT
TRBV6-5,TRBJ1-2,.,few,CASSYGAGASYGYTF,TGTGCCAGCAGTTACGGGGCGGGGGCTAGCTATGGCTACACCTTC
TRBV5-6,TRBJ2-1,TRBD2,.,CASSASGSGGASEQFF,TGTGCCAGCAGCGCGAGCGGTAGCGGGGGGGCCAGTGAGCAGTTCTTC
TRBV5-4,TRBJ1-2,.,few,CASSFDRGGYTF,TGTGCCAGCAGCTTTGACCGCGGTGGCTACACCTTC
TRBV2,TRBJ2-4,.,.,CASRRGGGGKNIQYF,TGTGCCAGCAGGAGAGGGGGAGGGGGAAAAAACATTCAGTACTTC
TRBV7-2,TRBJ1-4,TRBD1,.,CASSGTGMSRRSEKLFF,TGTGCCAGCAGCGGGACAGGGATGTCAAGAAGGTCTGAAAAACTGTTTTTT
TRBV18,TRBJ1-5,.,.,CASSPRAANQPQHF,TGTGCCAGCTCACCACGGGCCGCCAATCAGCCCCAGCATTTT
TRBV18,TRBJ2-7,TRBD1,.,CASSPRTGRPNEQYF,TGTGCCAGCTCACCCCGGACAGGGAGGCCCAACGAGCAGTACTTC
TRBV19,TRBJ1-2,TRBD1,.,CASSPTRDSPYGYTF,TGTGCCAGTAGTCCCACCCGGGACAGTCCGTATGGCTACACCTTC
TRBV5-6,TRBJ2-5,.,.,CASSFDRGRRQETQYF,TGTGCCAGCAGCTTCGATAGAGGGAGACGGCAGGAGACCCAGTACTTC
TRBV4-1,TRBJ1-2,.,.,CASSQRIQGNYGYTF,TGCGCCAGCAGCCAACGAATCCAGGGTAACTATGGCTACACCTTC
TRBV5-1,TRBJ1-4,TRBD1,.,CASSLAGQQGEKLFF,TGCGCCAGCAGCTTGGCGGGACAGCAGGGGGAAAAACTGTTTTTT
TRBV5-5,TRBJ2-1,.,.,CASSSVEASEQFF,TGTGCCAGCAGCTCCGTGGAGGCGAGTGAGCAGTTCTTC
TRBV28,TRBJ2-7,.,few,CASSPDRTGRYFVSYEQYF,TGTGCCAGCAGTCCCGACCGTACGGGGAGGTATTTTGTCTCCTACGAGCAGTACTTC
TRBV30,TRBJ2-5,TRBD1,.,CAWTVGQGGETQYF,TGTGCCTGGACCGTGGGACAGGGTGGGGAGACCCAGTACTTC
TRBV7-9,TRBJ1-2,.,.,CASSLAAGSYGYTF,TGTGCCAGCAGCTTGGCGGCCGGGTCCTATGGCTACACCTTC
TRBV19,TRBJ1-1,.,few,CASTSLSRVANTEAFF,TGTGCCAGTACCTCTCTCTCCAGGGTCGCGAACACTGAAGCTTTCTTT
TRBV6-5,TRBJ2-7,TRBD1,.,CASSLGQGGEQYF,TGTGCCAGCAGCCTCGGACAGGGAGGCGAGCAGTACTTC
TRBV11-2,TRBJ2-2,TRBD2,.,CASSLAPAGERGELFF,TGTGCCAGCAGCTTAGCGCCAGCGGGGGAACGCGGGGAGCTGTTTTTT
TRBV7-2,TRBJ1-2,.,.,CASSLDFAGGKNYGYTF,TGTGCCAGCAGCTTAGACTTTGCGGGGGGAAAAAACTATGGCTACACCTTC
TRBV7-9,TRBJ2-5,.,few,CASSLVVEPAETQYF,TGTGCCAGCAGCTTAGTTGTGGAGCCCGCCGAGACCCAGTACTTC
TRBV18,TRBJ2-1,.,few,CASSRWGDNEQFF,TGTGCCAGCTCACGTTGGGGGGACAATGAGCAGTTCTTC